This TCR beta chain was documented in a study of cytomegalovirus exposure and HLA in healthy donors. PCR primers comprised 60 Vbeta and 13 Jbeta primers. Produced via immunoSEQ multiplex PCR; TCRdb's table is partial and in-frame only. The table includes 120,000 or so clones, roughly 78% detected once. Study-wide results and caveats: In a later analysis, HLA-C alleles had the fewest associated TCRs, DRB1 alleles the most. Among immune exposure information, only CMV serostatus was available.

The CDR3 totals 14 residues. In germline, CDR1 is MNHEY, CDR2 SVGAGI. Trimming took 0 bases from V and 2 from J, leaving 7 bases between them. A word on this clone: The antigen is undetermined.

Material for sequencing was PBMCs. The chain employs TRBV6-5 and TRBJ1-1; D not certain. This clonotype was sampled from a man aged 30-40 years in good health and CMV-seropositive. In DNA, the CDR3 is TGTGCCAGCAGTTACTCGGAGTTTAACACTGAAGCTTTCTTT. Translated: CASSYSEFNTEAFF.